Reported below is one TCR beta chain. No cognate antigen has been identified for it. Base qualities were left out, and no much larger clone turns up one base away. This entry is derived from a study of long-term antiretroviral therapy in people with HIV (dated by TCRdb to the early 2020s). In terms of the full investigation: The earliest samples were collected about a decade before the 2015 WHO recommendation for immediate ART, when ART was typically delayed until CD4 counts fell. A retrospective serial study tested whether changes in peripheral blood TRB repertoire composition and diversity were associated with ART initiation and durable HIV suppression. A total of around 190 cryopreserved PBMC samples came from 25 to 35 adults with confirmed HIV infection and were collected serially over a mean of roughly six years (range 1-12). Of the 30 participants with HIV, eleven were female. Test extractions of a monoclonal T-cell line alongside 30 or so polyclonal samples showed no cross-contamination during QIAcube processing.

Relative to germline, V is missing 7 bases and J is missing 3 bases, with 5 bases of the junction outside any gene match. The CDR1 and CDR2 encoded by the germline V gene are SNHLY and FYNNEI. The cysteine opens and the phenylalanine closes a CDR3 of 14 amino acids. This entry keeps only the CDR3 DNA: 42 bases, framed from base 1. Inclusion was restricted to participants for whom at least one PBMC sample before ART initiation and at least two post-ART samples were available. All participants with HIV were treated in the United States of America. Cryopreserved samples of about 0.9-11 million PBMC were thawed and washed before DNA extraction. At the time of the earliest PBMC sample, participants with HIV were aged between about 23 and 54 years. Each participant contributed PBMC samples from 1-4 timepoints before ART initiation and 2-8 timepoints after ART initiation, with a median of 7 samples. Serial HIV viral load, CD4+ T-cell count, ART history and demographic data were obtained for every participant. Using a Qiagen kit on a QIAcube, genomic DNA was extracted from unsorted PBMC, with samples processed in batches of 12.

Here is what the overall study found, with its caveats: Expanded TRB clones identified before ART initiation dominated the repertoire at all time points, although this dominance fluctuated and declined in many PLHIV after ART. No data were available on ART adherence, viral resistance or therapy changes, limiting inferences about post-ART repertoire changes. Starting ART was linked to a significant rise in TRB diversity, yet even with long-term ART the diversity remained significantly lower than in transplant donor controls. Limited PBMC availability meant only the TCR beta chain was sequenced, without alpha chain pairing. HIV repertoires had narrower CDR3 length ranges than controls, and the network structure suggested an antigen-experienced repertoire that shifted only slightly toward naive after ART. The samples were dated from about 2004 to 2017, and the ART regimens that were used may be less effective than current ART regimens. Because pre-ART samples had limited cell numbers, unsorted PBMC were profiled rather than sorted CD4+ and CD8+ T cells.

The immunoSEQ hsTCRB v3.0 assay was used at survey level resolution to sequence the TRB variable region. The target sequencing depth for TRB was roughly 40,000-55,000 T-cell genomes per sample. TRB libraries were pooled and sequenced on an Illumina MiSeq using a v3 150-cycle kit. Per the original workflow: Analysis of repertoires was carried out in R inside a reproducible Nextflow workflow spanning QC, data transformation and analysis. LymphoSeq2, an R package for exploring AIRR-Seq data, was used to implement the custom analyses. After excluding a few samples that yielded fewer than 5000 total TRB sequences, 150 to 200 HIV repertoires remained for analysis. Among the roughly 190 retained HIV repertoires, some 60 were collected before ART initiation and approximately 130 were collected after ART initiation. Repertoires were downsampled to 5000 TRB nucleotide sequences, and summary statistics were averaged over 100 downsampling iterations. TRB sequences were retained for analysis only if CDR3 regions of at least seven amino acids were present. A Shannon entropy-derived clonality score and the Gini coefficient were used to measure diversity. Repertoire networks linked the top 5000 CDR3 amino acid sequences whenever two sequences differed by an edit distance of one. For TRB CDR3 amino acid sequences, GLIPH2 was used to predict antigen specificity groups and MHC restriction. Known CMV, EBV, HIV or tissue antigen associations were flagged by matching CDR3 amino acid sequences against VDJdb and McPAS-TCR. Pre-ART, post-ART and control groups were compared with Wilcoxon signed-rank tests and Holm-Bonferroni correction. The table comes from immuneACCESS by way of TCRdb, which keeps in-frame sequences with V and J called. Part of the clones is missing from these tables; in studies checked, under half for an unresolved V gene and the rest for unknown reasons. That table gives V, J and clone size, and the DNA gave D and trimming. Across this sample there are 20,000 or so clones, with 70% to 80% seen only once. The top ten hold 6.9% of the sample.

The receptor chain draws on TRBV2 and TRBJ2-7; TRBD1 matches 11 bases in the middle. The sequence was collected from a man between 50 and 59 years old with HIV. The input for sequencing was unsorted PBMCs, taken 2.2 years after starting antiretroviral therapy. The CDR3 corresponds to CASNGQGAHYEQYF. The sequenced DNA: TGTGCCAGCAATGGACAGGGGGCCCACTACGAGCAGTACTTC. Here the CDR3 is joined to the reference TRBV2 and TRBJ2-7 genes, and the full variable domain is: EPEVTQTPSHQVTQMGQEVILRCVPISNHLYFYWYRQILGQKVEFLVSFYNNEISEKSEIFDDQFSVERPDGSNFTLKIRSTKLEDSAMYFCASNGQGAHYEQYFGPGTRLTVT.